One and the same sample provided the 8 T cell receptor beta chains below, sequenced in a study of cytomegalovirus exposure and HLA in healthy donors. Vbeta (60) and Jbeta (13) primers were used in the PCR. The method was immunoSEQ multiplex PCR; TCRdb's version includes in-frame clones alone and lacks a portion of them. Of 210,000 or so clones listed, approximately 85% are singletons. Material: PBMCs. These receptors all stem from a girl aged 2 to 10 in good health and CMV-seronegative.

The chain joins TRBV4-2 to TRBJ2-4; D uncertain. Germline V lookup: CDR1 LGHNA, CDR2 YNFKEQ. The ends were cut back, 0 bases at V and 0 bases at J, with 6 bases in the middle. The CDR3 covers 15 residues. The DNA for the CDR3 is TGTGCCAGCAGCCAAGAAGAGCTAGCCAAAAACATTCAGTACTTC. It encodes CASSQEELAKNIQYF.

The V and J genes are TRBV5-4 and TRBJ2-1; 12 positions agree with TRBD2. This CDR3 contains 16 residues. Germline CDR1 and CDR2: SGHNT and YYREEE (reference sequence). Trimming at V came to 4 bases and at J to 6 bases, leaving 8 bases not matched to a gene. CDR3 residues: CASSPPGLAGFNEQFF. In DNA form, the CDR3 reads TGTGCCAGCAGCCCGCCGGGACTAGCGGGCTTCAATGAGCAGTTCTTC.

The rearrangement uses TRBV5-1 and TRBJ2-7; D might be TRBD2 (7 bases). CDR1 and CDR2 from the germline V gene are SGHRS and YFSETQ. Deletions cut 5 bases from V and 7 bases from J, with 19 bases between. The CDR3 has 14 residues. CDR3 nucleotide sequence: TGCGCCAGCAGTGGTATCAGGGGAGGGGAAGAGCAGTACTTC. It specifies CASSGIRGGEEQYF.

This clone was seen once. This chain uses TRBV5-8 with TRBJ2-3, with 9 positions matching TRBD2. This CDR3 spans 18 amino acids. V dropped 0 bases and J dropped 2; count of bases not matched to a gene: 10. CDR1 and CDR2 from the germline V gene are SGHTS and YDEGEE. CDR3 in amino acids: CASSLAPLAGSPTDTQYF. The CDR3 DNA reads as TGTGCCAGCAGCTTGGCCCCACTAGCGGGTTCCCCCACAGATACGCAGTATTTT.

This clone was detected only a few times. V is TRBV19 and J is TRBJ2-3; 7 bases fit TRBD1. This CDR3 has 14 amino acids. Germline CDR1 and CDR2: LNHDA and SQIVND (reference sequence). V lost 3 bases and J lost 8; bases outside the gene matches: 8. The CDR3 region has the DNA TGTGCCAGTAGTATCAGCCAGGGGGTGCGTACGCAGTATTTT. Translating it yields CASSISQGVRTQYF.

This chain uses TRBV7-9 with TRBJ1-1; 9 nucleotides match TRBD1. V gave up 4 bases and J gave up 1 base; unmatched junction bases: 1. The CDR3 covers 14 residues. Germline lookup yields CDR1 SEHNR and CDR2 FQNEAQ (reference sequence). In DNA, the CDR3 is TGTGCCAGCAGCTCGACAGGGGGGAACACTGAAGCTTTCTTT. It is translated as CASSSTGGNTEAFF.

The V gene is TRBV7-6, the J gene TRBJ2-1; D possibly corresponds to TRBD2 (5 bases). The V gene lost 3 bases and the J gene lost 7 bases, with 10 bases spanning the gap. There are 13 residues in the CDR3. The germline V gene encodes CDR1 SGHVS and CDR2 FNYEAQ. The CDR3 DNA follows: TGTGCCAGCAGCTTCGAGGGCCGGAATGAGCAGTTCTTC. Its translation: CASSFEGRNEQFF.

This chain links TRBV25-1 with TRBJ1-1; D gene ambiguous. V lost 2 bases to trimming and J lost 1 base, with 5 bases between them. The CDR3 is 13 residues long. CDR1 is MGHDK, CDR2 SYGVNS, per germline. CDR3 loop: CASSERRNTEAFF. CDR3 in DNA: TGTGCCAGCAGTGAAAGGAGGAACACTGAAGCTTTCTTT.